The 27 T cell receptor beta chains given below trace back to one sample, sequenced in a study of human T cells and chemical hapten exposure. TCRdb re-derived calls from the RACE reads in MiXCR, one entry per CDR3 protein. The table shows under 300,000 distinct CDR3 sequences, with 7.5% to 10% occurring only once. The time point denotes: pre-sensitization, week 0. As for treatment: therapeutic diphenylcyclopropenone sensitization with weekly scalp DPC. The source material was whole blood, sampled in connection with sensitization to the hapten diphenylcyclopropenone (DPC). These receptors were obtained from a woman aged 40-49 years with alopecia areata. Some clones in this sample may be carry-over from other donors' samples.

The CDR3 reads CASDAGESVGELFF. CDR3 nucleotides: TGTGCCAGCGATGCGGGAGAAAGTGTCGGGGAGCTGTTTTTT. This rearrangement joins TRBV7-9 to TRBJ2-2, with 7 bases fitting TRBD2. This CDR3 comprises 14 residues. J was trimmed by 7 bases and V by 8 bases; bases with no gene match: 10. The V gene's germline CDR1 is SEHNR and CDR2 FQNEAQ (reference sequence).

V gene TRBV6-2 or TRBV6-3 combines with J gene TRBJ2-3, with TRBD2 identical over 11 bases. This CDR3 spans 16 amino acids. The V gene's germline CDR1 is MNHEY and CDR2 SVGEGT. V shed 8 bases, J shed 4 bases, and the junction held 11 bases outside the gene matches. The CDR3, as DNA: TGTGCCAGCCGCCCCCGGCTAGCGGGAGGTGCAGATACGCAGTATTTT. It translates to CASRPRLAGGADTQYF.

This clonotype has only a few counts. The CDR3 region has the DNA TGTGCCAGCAGCCCACAGACAGGGCACGCGAAAATTCAGTACTTC. Translated, it gives CASSPQTGHAKIQYF. J is TRBJ2-4 and V is TRBV7-2, with 7 bases identical to TRBD1. The CDR3 runs 15 residues. Unmatched junction bases numbered 14, after V lost 5 bases and J lost 10 bases. Germline-derived CDR1 and CDR2 are SGHTA and FQGNSA.

This clonotype was seen a handful of times. The gene calls are TRBV15 and TRBJ1-4; D might be TRBD1 (6 bases). The CDR3 length is 15 residues. Trimming took 0 bases from V and 8 from J, leaving 13 bases between them. The germline gives CDR1 LNHNV, CDR2 YYDKDF (reference sequence). The CDR3, as DNA: TGTGCCACCAGCAGAGAGGGGGGGCTTCGCGAAAAACTGTTTTTT. Its translation: CATSREGGLREKLFF.

This clonotype came up many times. The CDR3 DNA is TGTGCCAGCAGGAGTTTAGCTCTGACGGATACGCAGTATTTT. Protein product: CASRSLALTDTQYF. The rearrangement uses TRBV6-5 and TRBJ2-3; no clear D. V shed 6 bases and J shed 6 bases, with 16 bases lying between them. The germline V gene encodes CDR1 MNHEY and CDR2 SVGAGI. The CDR3 is 14 amino acids.

CDR3 DNA sequence: TGTGCCAGCAGTTTTTTCGGGGGGTCTTCCTACGAGCAGTACTTC. Encoded protein: CASSFFGGSSYEQYF. The chain is built from TRBV12-3 or TRBV12-4 and TRBJ2-7; 7 nucleotides agree with TRBD2. This CDR3 region has 15 residues. Germline trimming cut 3 bases from V and 1 base from J; bases unmatched to any gene: 6.

V gene TRBV5-1 combines with J gene TRBJ1-2; maybe TRBD1 (5 bases). Germline CDR1 reads SGHRS; CDR2 reads YFSETQ. This CDR3 contains 15 residues. V lost 4 bases and J lost 4, with 17 bases in between. The CDR3 reads CASSPGPGETYGYTF. The CDR3 DNA reads TGCGCCAGCAGCCCTGGACCGGGGGAGACCTATGGCTACACCTTC.

This clonotype was recorded at least ten times. The genes are TRBV12-3 or TRBV12-4 and TRBJ1-3, with D unclear. With 1 base removed from V and 5 bases from J, the gap between germline ends came to 0 bases. The CDR3 contains 11 residues. CDR3 sequence: CASSLGNTIYF. The CDR3 DNA is TGTGCCAGCAGTTTAGGAAACACCATATATTTT.

This chain uses TRBV24-1 with TRBJ2-5; D unclear. Germline V lookup: CDR1 KGHDR, CDR2 SFDVKD. This CDR3 has 12 residues. The V and J ends lost 0 bases and 5 bases respectively, with 3 bases between them. The CDR3 nucleotides read TGTGCCACCAGTGATTTGTGGGAGACCCAGTACTTC. Amino acids: CATSDLWETQYF.

This clonotype appeared a few times. The rearrangement links TRBV5-1 to TRBJ2-2, with 9 bases matching TRBD1. CDR1 SGHRS and CDR2 YFSETQ come from the germline V gene. The CDR3 consists of 15 residues. The J segment lost 6 bases and the V segment lost 4 bases, leaving 7 bases of the junction unmatched. The CDR3 region has the DNA TGCGCCAGCAGCGTACAGGGGGCGAGCGCCGGGGAGCTGTTTTTT. Translation gives CASSVQGASAGELFF.

This clonotype was observed a handful of times. This chain links TRBV4-1 with TRBJ2-1, with D perhaps assigned TRBD1 or TRBD2 (5 bases each). CDR1 MGHRA and CDR2 YSYEKL come from the germline V gene. This CDR3 contains 17 residues. V was clipped by 1 base and J by 0 bases, with 13 bases between them. As DNA, the CDR3 is TGCGCCAGCAGCCAAGGGGGCGGGTTCAGCTCCTACAATGAGCAGTTCTTC. Translated: CASSQGGGFSSYNEQFF.

This clonotype was detected many times. The chain links TRBV11-3 to TRBJ1-1, with D unresolved. The CDR3 runs to 13 residues. The V end was cut by 5 bases, the J end by 0 bases, with 7 bases between. The germline V gene has CDR1 SGHNT and CDR2 YENEEA. DNA for the CDR3: TGTGCCAGCAGCCTGCACATGAACACTGAAGCTTTCTTT. Translating gives CASSLHMNTEAFF. Full variable domain (remainder filled in from reference TRBV11-3 and TRBJ1-1): EAGVVQSPRYKIIEKKQPVAFWCNPISGHNTLYWYLQNLGQGPELLIRYENEEAVDDSQLPKDRFSAERLKGVDSTLKIQPAELGDSAVYLCASSLHMNTEAFFGQGTRLTVV.

The chain joins TRBV6-6 to TRBJ2-2; TRBD2 matches at 7 bases. The CDR3 spans 16 residues. The V gene end was trimmed by 6 bases and the J gene end by 0 bases; junction bases not matched to a gene: 7. Germline V gene sequence: CDR1 MNHNY, CDR2 SVGAGI (reference sequence). The CDR3 loop is CASSPWRGSNTGELFF. CDR3 in DNA: TGTGCCAGCAGCCCATGGCGGGGGTCGAACACCGGGGAGCTGTTTTTT.

The rearrangement joins TRBV12-3 or TRBV12-4 to TRBJ2-2, with 8 bases that match TRBD1. This CDR3 is 13 amino acids long. Trimming removed 7 bases from V and 6 bases from J; junction bases left unmatched: 4. CDR3: CASNAQGAGELFF. CDR3 DNA sequence: TGTGCCAGCAACGCACAGGGGGCCGGGGAGCTGTTTTTT.

This clonotype was seen only a few times. The J gene is TRBJ2-7, the V gene TRBV5-1, with TRBD1 matching 7 bases. Per the germline V gene, CDR1 is SGHRS and CDR2 is YFSETQ. The CDR3 totals 15 residues. V lost 4 bases to trimming and J lost 5 bases; unmatched junction nucleotides: 12. CDR3 loop: CASSPNTGVIDEQYF. In nucleotides, the CDR3 is TGCGCCAGCAGCCCTAATACAGGGGTAATAGACGAGCAGTACTTC.

The gene calls are TRBV6-2 or TRBV6-3 and TRBJ2-5; TRBD1 or TRBD2 may be the D gene (7 bases each). Germline CDR1 is MNHEY and CDR2 is SVGEGT. The V end was cut by 9 bases, the J end by 0 bases, with 17 bases between. The CDR3 is 15 residues long. The CDR3 nucleotides read TGTGCCAGTCAGGGGGGGAACCGGTACCAAGAGACCCAGTACTTC. This sequence encodes CASQGGNRYQETQYF.

This clonotype has at least ten counts. This chain connects TRBV20-1 to TRBJ2-3; possibly TRBD1 for D (6 bases). The ends were cut back, 0 bases at V and 0 bases at J, with 10 bases in the middle. The germline gives CDR1 DFQATT, CDR2 SNEGSKA (reference sequence). The CDR3 sequence is 15 residues long. The CDR3 loop reads CSARETGASTDTQYF. The CDR3 region has the DNA TGCAGTGCTAGAGAGACAGGAGCGAGCACAGATACGCAGTATTTT.

The chain uses TRBV6-6 and TRBJ2-4, with 12 bases that match TRBD2. The CDR3 runs to 15 residues. Germline CDR1 is MNHNY and CDR2 is SVGAGI (reference sequence). V lost 5 bases, J lost 4 bases, and 3 bases stayed unmatched. DNA for the CDR3: TGTGCCAGCAGTGGGGGACTAGCGGGTAAAAACATTCAGTACTTC. Translating gives CASSGGLAGKNIQYF.

V is TRBV7-2 and J is TRBJ2-2; D remains unclear. There are 16 residues in the CDR3. Germline V lookup: CDR1 SGHTA, CDR2 FQGNSA. V was shortened by 1 base and J by 4 bases, with 13 bases between the two germline ends. In nucleotides, the CDR3 is TGTGCCAGCAGCTTAGGGATCCCCTCGGTCACCGGGGAGCTGTTTTTT. The encoded protein is CASSLGIPSVTGELFF. Full variable domain (rest looked up from reference TRBV7-2 and TRBJ2-2): GAGVSQSPSNKVTEKGKDVELRCDPISGHTALYWYRQSLGQGLEFLIYFQGNSAPDKSGLPSDRFSAERTGGSVSTLTIQRTQQEDSAVYLCASSLGIPSVTGELFFGEGSRLTVL.

The CDR3 region is CASSARTGGNTEAFF. The CDR3 nucleotides read TGTGCCAGCAGTGCTCGGACAGGGGGTAACACTGAAGCTTTCTTT. The V gene is TRBV2, the J gene TRBJ1-1; 10 bases are a match to TRBD1. Trimming removed 4 bases from V and 2 bases from J; junction bases left unmatched: 4. The CDR3 is made up of 15 amino acids. Germline-derived CDR1 and CDR2 are SNHLY and FYNNEI.

In its sample, this clonotype was seen many times. This chain links TRBV4-2 with TRBJ2-7, with 7 bases fitting TRBD1. Unmatched junction bases numbered 2, after V lost 3 bases and J lost 3 bases. Germline lookup yields CDR1 LGHNA and CDR2 YNFKEQ. This CDR3 is 13 amino acids long. CDR3 protein: CASSQRDSYEQYF. CDR3 DNA sequence: TGTGCCAGCAGCCAGAGGGACAGCTACGAGCAGTACTTC.

The chain combines TRBV7-9 with TRBJ2-3; D gene ambiguous. The CDR3 is made up of 14 amino acids. Germline V gene lookup returns CDR1 SEHNR and CDR2 FQNEAQ (reference sequence). With 0 bases removed from V and 6 bases from J, the gap between germline ends came to 10 bases. CDR3 coding DNA: TGTGCCAGCAGCTTAGCTGGGTTTACGGATACGCAGTATTTT. Translated, it gives CASSLAGFTDTQYF.

The V and J genes are TRBV12-3 or TRBV12-4 and TRBJ1-4; perhaps TRBD1 as D (5 bases). The CDR3 has 14 amino acids. With 1 base removed from V and 7 bases from J, the gap between germline ends came to 10 bases. CDR3 loop: CASSLGGAAEKLFF. The DNA for the CDR3 is TGTGCCAGCAGTTTAGGAGGGGCGGCTGAAAAACTGTTTTTT.

The V and J genes are TRBV7-9 and TRBJ2-1; TRBD1 might be the D (5 bases). Looked up from germline, CDR1 is SEHNR and CDR2 is FQNEAQ (reference sequence). V gave up 7 bases and J gave up 8 bases, with 18 bases separating them. The CDR3 has 14 amino acids. The CDR3 region is CASILRFRVYEQFF. The CDR3 DNA follows: TGTGCCAGCATCCTCCGGTTCAGGGTCTATGAGCAGTTCTTC.

Only a few counts were recorded for this clonotype. The gene calls are TRBV4-1 and TRBJ2-3; a weak D match, TRBD2 (7 bases). Trimming pared 3 bases from V and 2 bases from J, leaving 24 bases between. Germline loops: CDR1 MGHRA, CDR2 YSYEKL. The CDR3 spans 19 residues. The CDR3 region has the DNA TGCGCCAGCAGCCATGGATTGGGGGGGGCTCCTTTCTCCACAGATACGCAGTATTTT. This codes for CASSHGLGGAPFSTDTQYF.

The rearrangement links TRBV7-2 to TRBJ2-2, with 11 nucleotides matching TRBD2. Looked up from germline, CDR1 is SGHTA and CDR2 is FQGNSA. The CDR3 is 18 amino acids. J was trimmed by 1 base and V by 2 bases; bases with no gene match: 6. The CDR3 DNA is TGTGCCAGCAGCTTATTTGGGACTAGCGGCCTGAACACCGGGGAGCTGTTTTTT. Its translation: CASSLFGTSGLNTGELFF.

This clonotype was seen ten or more times. This chain links TRBV28 with TRBJ2-5; 8 bases are shared with TRBD2. This CDR3 comprises 15 residues. Losses at the gene ends were 5 bases for V and 2 bases for J; bases not matched to a gene: 7. Per the germline V gene, CDR1 is MDHEN and CDR2 is SYDVKM. CDR3 in DNA: TGTGCCAGCAGTGCTCCGGGGACTAGTCAAGAGACCCAGTACTTC. Translated: CASSAPGTSQETQYF.